These 28 T cell receptor beta chains were all obtained from the same sample, sequenced in a study of shared clonotypes between healthy human individuals. Clones were read by immunoSEQ multiplex PCR, and TCRdb kept only the in-frame ones, dropping some. Of over a million clones listed, roughly 96% were seen once; the top ten hold approximately 1.1%. The specimen sequenced was naive CD4+ T cells sorted from blood. Subset defined: CD45RA+ positively selected. These TCRs come from a man aged 25-45 years in good health.

J is TRBJ2-1 and V is TRBV29-1; 7 bases match TRBD1. J gave up 8 bases and V 7 bases, and 8 bases lay outside the gene matches. The germline V gene encodes CDR1 SQVTM and CDR2 ANQGSEA. The CDR3 has 12 amino acids. Here the CDR3 reads CSERDSKHEQFF. The DNA for the CDR3 is TGCAGCGAGAGGGACAGCAAACATGAGCAGTTCTTC.

The CDR3, as DNA: TGTGCCAGCAGTTTGCTGGCTTTCGCCTACGAGCAGTACTTC. Amino acid sequence: CASSLLAFAYEQYF. The chain joins TRBV28 to TRBJ2-7; D call uncertain. V was pared by 3 bases and J by 2 bases, with 11 bases between. CDR1 and CDR2 (germline): MDHEN, SYDVKM. The CDR3 loop spans 14 amino acids.

V is TRBV5-1 and J is TRBJ2-1; no definite D call. This CDR3 comprises 11 residues. Germline lookup yields CDR1 SGHRS and CDR2 YFSETQ. V was shortened by 5 bases and J by 12 bases, with 12 bases between the two germline ends. In nucleotides, the CDR3 is TGCGCCAGCAGTTCCGGGCCGAGGCAGTTCTTC. It translates to CASSSGPRQFF.

This clone was counted only a few times. The chain links TRBV19 to TRBJ1-1, with no clear D. V lost 6 bases and J lost 1, with 6 bases in between. The CDR3 runs 12 residues. The germline V gene encodes CDR1 LNHDA and CDR2 SQIVND (reference sequence). DNA of the CDR3: TGTGCCAGTAGCTGGTGGAACACTGAAGCTTTCTTT. It yields the protein CASSWWNTEAFF.

On this clone: The identical CDR3 is also encoded by other nucleotide sequences in the sample. The chain links TRBV28 to TRBJ2-7; either TRBD1 or TRBD2 may fit D (5 bases each). Germline V lookup: CDR1 MDHEN, CDR2 SYDVKM. The CDR3 has 11 residues. Trimming left V 6 bases short and J 3 bases short, with 6 bases between. CDR3: CASRGDYEQYF. The CDR3 nucleotides read TGTGCCAGCAGGGGGGACTACGAGCAGTACTTC.

CDR3 bases: TGTGCCAGCTCACGGACTAGCGGGAGGTCCGACGAGCAGTACTTC. Translating it yields CASSRTSGRSDEQYF. This chain connects TRBV18 to TRBJ2-7; 14 bases match TRBD2. Germline-derived CDR1 and CDR2 are KGHSH and LQKENI. With V trimmed by 4 bases and J by 5 bases, 4 bases remained unmatched. This CDR3 is 15 amino acids long.

This sequence joins TRBV18 and TRBJ2-2, with D tentatively TRBD1 or TRBD2 (5 bases each). The germline gives CDR1 KGHSH, CDR2 LQKENI. The CDR3 loop spans 16 amino acids. V lost 2 bases and J lost 4, with 14 bases in between. CDR3 loop: CASSPMARAGTGELFF. The CDR3 nucleotides read TGTGCCAGCTCACCAATGGCCAGGGCGGGCACCGGGGAGCTGTTTTTT.

The V call is TRBV7-9, the J call TRBJ2-3, with TRBD2 as a possible D gene (6 bases). Trimming took 5 bases from V and 2 from J, leaving 14 bases between them. The CDR3 totals 15 residues. In germline, CDR1 is SEHNR, CDR2 FQNEAQ (reference sequence). The DNA for the CDR3 is TGTGCCAGCAGCCGTAGTCGGGGGATCACAGATACGCAGTATTTT. This translates into CASSRSRGITDTQYF.

The CDR3 loop is CASSTESSYNEQFF. CDR3 bases: TGTGCCAGCAGTACAGAAAGCTCCTACAATGAGCAGTTCTTC. The chain is built from TRBV5-5 and TRBJ2-1; D remains unclear. Trimming cost V 5 bases and J 0 bases, with 9 bases left between them. The CDR3 spans 14 residues. Germline assignment: CDR1 SGHKS and CDR2 YYEKEE (reference sequence).

The chain recombines TRBV6-5 with TRBJ1-5; D is perhaps TRBD1 (5 bases). The germline gives CDR1 MNHEY, CDR2 SVGAGI. V lost 0 bases and J 7 bases, leaving 10 bases between the germline ends. The CDR3 loop spans 14 amino acids. The CDR3 DNA sequence: TGTGCCAGCAGTTACTCGATGGGGGTGCAGCCCCAGCATTTT. It encodes CASSYSMGVQPQHF.

CDR3 bases: TGTGCCAGCAGACGAAAGGGGGCCCCCTCGGTCGAAAACATTCAGTACTTC. It encodes CASRRKGAPSVENIQYF. This sequence joins TRBV11-2 and TRBJ2-4, with 7 bases matching TRBD1. The CDR3 has 17 residues. V lost 6 bases, J lost 5 bases, and 16 bases stayed unmatched. Germline V gene sequence: CDR1 SGHAT, CDR2 FQNNGV.

This chain uses TRBV27 with TRBJ2-2, with D possibly TRBD1 on 5 matching bases. Germline CDR1 MNHEY, CDR2 SMNVEV (reference sequence). V was trimmed by 5 bases and J by 3 bases, leaving 13 bases between them. The CDR3 extends over 15 amino acids. The CDR3 nucleotides are TGTGCCAGCAGTCCCCGCAGGGTGGACACCGGGGAGCTGTTTTTT. It encodes CASSPRRVDTGELFF.

V is TRBV2 and J is TRBJ2-7; 11 bases fit TRBD2. With V trimmed by 5 bases and J by 0 bases, 0 bases remained unmatched. Germline lookup yields CDR1 SNHLY and CDR2 FYNNEI. This CDR3 is 14 amino acids long. CDR3 nucleotides: TGTGCCAGCAGTCTAGCGGGAGGCTCCTACGAGCAGTACTTC. Translating gives CASSLAGGSYEQYF.

The genes are TRBV5-1 and TRBJ2-7, with D unclear. The CDR3 has 16 residues. Trimming pared 0 bases from V and 2 bases from J, leaving 15 bases between. Germline V gives CDR1 SGHRS, CDR2 YFSETQ. The CDR3 DNA reads as TGCGCCAGCAGCTTGGCCGGATACGGAACTACCTACGAGCAGTACTTC. Encoded protein: CASSLAGYGTTYEQYF.

This rearrangement joins TRBV10-3 to TRBJ1-5, with D possibly being TRBD1 (5 bases). V shed 4 bases and J shed 3 bases, with 19 bases lying between them. The CDR3 runs to 17 residues. Per the germline V gene, CDR1 is ENHRY and CDR2 is SYGVKD. The CDR3 DNA sequence: TGTGCCATCAGTGGTTCGTTTACAGGCGCCCTCAATCAGCCCCAGCATTTT. Protein sequence: CAISGSFTGALNQPQHF.

The chain joins TRBV6-1 to TRBJ1-1, with 7 bases identical to TRBD1. This CDR3 has 14 amino acids. Trimming cost V 8 bases and J 0 bases; bases outside gene matches: 6. Germline lookup yields CDR1 MNHNS and CDR2 SASEGT. In DNA, the CDR3 is TGTGCCAGCTGGCGGGACAGAGTGAACACTGAAGCTTTCTTT. Translating it yields CASWRDRVNTEAFF.

The rearrangement links TRBV18 to TRBJ2-1, with 11 bases fitting TRBD2. Germline trimming cut 0 bases from V and 5 bases from J; bases unmatched to any gene: 3. This CDR3 has 16 residues. Germline lookup yields CDR1 KGHSH and CDR2 LQKENI. CDR3 loop: CASSPPGLAVHNEQFF. The CDR3 DNA reads TGTGCCAGCTCACCACCGGGACTAGCGGTCCACAATGAGCAGTTCTTC.

V is TRBV6-1 and J is TRBJ1-4; perhaps TRBD1 as D (6 bases). V lost 5 bases and J lost 14, with 12 bases in between. Germline CDR1 and CDR2: MNHNS and SASEGT. The CDR3 spans 11 residues. In DNA, the CDR3 is TGTGCCAGCAGTACCGGGACAAAGCTGTTTTTT. The encoded protein is CASSTGTKLFF.

V usage is TRBV29-1 and J usage is TRBJ1-2; TRBD1 is a possible D gene (5 bases). The CDR3 extends over 12 amino acids. The V end lost 7 bases, the J end lost 4 bases, and 13 bases lay between the germline ends. Germline loops: CDR1 SQVTM, CDR2 ANQGSEA. The CDR3 here is CSAQTDSYGYTF. The CDR3 coding sequence is TGCAGCGCCCAAACAGACAGCTATGGCTACACCTTC.

The chain has TRBV18 and TRBJ2-7; D unresolved. This CDR3 region has 14 residues. Germline V gives CDR1 KGHSH, CDR2 LQKENI. V was cut by 5 bases and J by 0 bases, with 11 bases left in between. CDR3 in amino acids: CASSAKQNSYEQYF. The CDR3 region has the DNA TGTGCCAGCTCAGCGAAACAGAACTCCTACGAGCAGTACTTC. Together with reference TRBV18 and TRBJ2-7, the CDR3 gives the full variable domain: NAGVMQNPRHLVRRRGQEARLRCSPMKGHSHVYWYRQLPEEGLKFMVYLQKENIIDESGMPKERFSAEFPKEGPSILRIQQVVRGDSAAYFCASSAKQNSYEQYFGPGTRLTVT.

This chain links TRBV28 with TRBJ1-4; possibly TRBD1 for D (6 bases). The germline V and J ends were trimmed by 6 bases and 8 bases, with 16 bases remaining between them. Germline values: CDR1 MDHEN, CDR2 SYDVKM. The CDR3 is 14 residues long. In DNA, the CDR3 is TGTGCCAGCAGCCAGGGGCCCCGGGGGGAAAAACTGTTTTTT. It codes for CASSQGPRGEKLFF.

This chain links TRBV18 with TRBJ2-1; D may be TRBD2 (5 bases). The ends were cut back, 5 bases at V and 7 bases at J, with 12 bases in the middle. Per germline, CDR1 KGHSH and CDR2 LQKENI. The CDR3 covers 13 residues. The CDR3 protein is CASSNTRENEQFF. The DNA for the CDR3 is TGTGCCAGCTCAAACACTAGGGAGAATGAGCAGTTCTTC. Looking up the rest from reference TRBV18 and TRBJ2-1 gives the full variable domain: NAGVMQNPRHLVRRRGQEARLRCSPMKGHSHVYWYRQLPEEGLKFMVYLQKENIIDESGMPKERFSAEFPKEGPSILRIQQVVRGDSAAYFCASSNTRENEQFFGPGTRLTVL.

V is TRBV28 and J is TRBJ1-1; TRBD1 aligns across 8 bases. The CDR3 runs to 14 residues. Germline-derived CDR1 and CDR2 are MDHEN and SYDVKM. Germline trimming cut 4 bases from V and 4 bases from J; bases unmatched to any gene: 5. CDR3: CASSSPDRVTEAFF. CDR3 nucleotide sequence: TGTGCCAGCAGTTCCCCGGACAGGGTCACTGAAGCTTTCTTT.

The chain is built from TRBV6-1 and TRBJ2-1; the match to TRBD1 covers 7 bases. Germline CDR1 reads MNHNS; CDR2 reads SASEGT. V was clipped by 4 bases and J by 3 bases; unmatched bases: 12. This CDR3 is built from 17 residues. This CDR3 is CASSGYRRDRVYNEQFF. CDR3 nucleotides: TGTGCCAGCAGTGGCTATCGACGGGACAGAGTCTACAATGAGCAGTTCTTC.

The chain links TRBV30 to TRBJ2-3; either TRBD1 or TRBD2 may supply D (5 bases each). The CDR3 covers 15 residues. The V and J ends lost 2 bases and 6 bases respectively, with 18 bases between them. In germline, CDR1 is GTSNPN, CDR2 SVGIG (reference sequence). CDR3 sequence reads: CAWSPGTLGRDTQYF. The CDR3 region has the DNA TGTGCCTGGAGTCCCGGGACCCTGGGCAGGGATACGCAGTATTTT.

The chain joins TRBV12-2 to TRBJ1-4; the table gives TRBD1 as D, unverified against the DNA. TRBV12-2 is labeled a pseudogene. This CDR3 spans 15 amino acids. CDR3 coding DNA: TGTGCAAGTCGCTTAGTTGGCACAACTAATGAAAAACTGTTTTTT. Translating gives CASRLVGTTNEKLFF.

The rearrangement links TRBV5-1 to TRBJ1-1, with 8 positions matching TRBD1. V lost 4 bases, J lost 0 bases, and 2 bases stayed unmatched. There are 14 residues in the CDR3. In germline, CDR1 is SGHRS, CDR2 YFSETQ. The CDR3 nucleotides read TGCGCCAGCAGCATGGGACAGGTGAACACTGAAGCTTTCTTT. Translation gives CASSMGQVNTEAFF.

The rearrangement uses TRBV5-4 and TRBJ2-7; no firm D call. CDR1 SGHNT and CDR2 YYREEE come from the germline V gene (reference sequence). CDR3 length equals 14 residues. The V gene lost 0 bases and the J gene lost 5 bases, with 12 bases spanning the gap. CDR3 nucleotides: TGTGCCAGCAGCTTGGACCCCCCCAGTAACGAGCAGTACTTC. This sequence encodes CASSLDPPSNEQYF.